Listed below are T cell receptor beta chains from one sample, sequenced in a study of beta chain features in type 1 diabetes. Profiled with immunoSEQ multiplex PCR; TCRdb holds only in-frame clones, not every one. The table records under 200,000 clones, approximately 8.4% of them present only once. The specimen sequenced was central memory CD4+ T cells from blood. The receptors stem from a woman aged 18-29 years in good health. Each CDR3 is given with its conserved first and last residue. The D gene is left open where the match is weak. The size of a clone is reported for some rows only, either as once, few or many, or as a class for expanded clones.

v_gene,d_gene,abundance,j_gene,CDR3nt,CDR3aa
TRBV12-5,-,-,TRBJ2-2,TGTGCTAGTAAACCGACTTACACCGGGGAGCTGTTTTTT,CASKPTYTGELFF
TRBV7-3,-,few,TRBJ2-3,TGTGCCAGCAGCTCCCCGGGGTCAGATACGCAGTATTTT,CASSSPGSDTQYF
TRBV30,-,few,TRBJ1-1,TGTGCCTTCACGCTTGGGGGCTACGAAGGGAACACTGAAGCTTTCTTT,CAFTLGGYEGNTEAFF
TRBV2,TRBD1,-,TRBJ1-2,TGTGCCAGCAGTGAGAGGCAGGGGGCGTATGGCTACACCTTC,CASSERQGAYGYTF
TRBV7-2,-,few,TRBJ2-5,TGTGCCAGCAGCTTTTATCCCTCAACAGAGGAGACCCAGTACTTC,CASSFYPSTEETQYF
TRBV10-3,-,-,TRBJ1-1,TGTGCCATCAGTGAGTCGTTGGGGAGGACTGAAGCTTTCTTT,CAISESLGRTEAFF
TRBV7-8,TRBD1,-,TRBJ1-5,TGTGCCAGCAGCGCCGACAGGGGCAATCAGCCCCAGCATTTT,CASSADRGNQPQHF
TRBV9,-,few,TRBJ2-5,TGTGCCAGCCAGGGGACCATCCAAGAGACCCAGTACTTC,CASQGTIQETQYF
TRBV2,-,-,TRBJ2-5,TGTGCCAGCAGTGAAGGACATTGGGAGACCCAGTACTTC,CASSEGHWETQYF
TRBV7-2,-,few,TRBJ1-1,TGTGCCAGCAGCTCACAGGGCACTGAAGCTTTCTTT,CASSSQGTEAFF
TRBV6-1,-,-,TRBJ1-2,TGTGCCAGCACGGGGAATAGGGACTATGGCTACACCTTC,CASTGNRDYGYTF
TRBV7-8,-,-,TRBJ2-7,TGTGCCAGCAGCCCTCCTAGGGGAACCTACGAGCAGTACTTC,CASSPPRGTYEQYF
TRBV5-4,TRBD1,-,TRBJ2-7,TGTGCCAGCAGCTTGGTATCAGGGGGCGCCCACGAGCAGTACTTC,CASSLVSGGAHEQYF
TRBV29-1,-,-,TRBJ1-1,TGCAGCGCCGTGCGGGGTGACACTGAAGCTTTCTTT,CSAVRGDTEAFF
TRBV7-2,-,-,TRBJ2-1,TGTGCCAGCAGCCTGGACAAAAATGAGCAGTTCTTC,CASSLDKNEQFF
TRBV5-1,-,few,TRBJ2-3,TGCGCCAGCAGCTTATTATCTCGGGGGTCGACAGATACGCAGTATTTT,CASSLLSRGSTDTQYF
TRBV19,-,-,TRBJ1-2,TGTGCCAGTAGTATAATACAGAACTATGGCTACACCTTC,CASSIIQNYGYTF
TRBV29-1,TRBD2,few,TRBJ2-7,TGCAGCGTTCGGGGGGAGCGGGAGCAGTACTTC,CSVRGEREQYF
TRBV14,-,few,TRBJ2-3,TGTGCCAGCAGCCAAGAAAACTACCGCACAGATACGCAGTATTTT,CASSQENYRTDTQYF
TRBV10-3,TRBD1,few,TRBJ1-1,TGTGCCATCAGTAGACAGGGGGCGAACACTGAAGCTTTCTTT,CAISRQGANTEAFF
TRBV4-3,-,-,TRBJ1-1,TGCGCCAGCAGCCAAGATATGGGCAGGGGGAACACTGAAGCTTTCTTT,CASSQDMGRGNTEAFF
TRBV4-1,TRBD2,-,TRBJ2-3,TGCGCCAGCAGCCGTCAAGGGACTAGCGGCTTCACAGATACGCAGTATTTT,CASSRQGTSGFTDTQYF
TRBV7-2,TRBD1,few,TRBJ1-1,TGTGCCAGCAGCGGGAGAGTAGGGGGCGATGTATTAGAAGACACTGAAGCTTTCTTT,CASSGRVGGDVLEDTEAFF
TRBV14,TRBD1,-,TRBJ1-4,TGTGCCAGCAGCCTTCGGACAGGGGGATTTGAAACTAATGAAAAACTGTTTTTT,CASSLRTGGFETNEKLFF
TRBV10-3,-,few,TRBJ2-1,TGTGCCACCCGGAAGGGGGAGGGCCTCGATGAGCAGTTCTTC,CATRKGEGLDEQFF
TRBV5-1,TRBD1,few,TRBJ2-3,TGCGCCAGCAGGGACAGGGTTCATGGAGATACGCAGTATTTT,CASRDRVHGDTQYF
TRBV11-2,-,-,TRBJ1-1,TGTGCCAGCAGCTTCCAAACCCGGGACACTGAAGCTTTCTTT,CASSFQTRDTEAFF
TRBV9,-,-,TRBJ1-1,TGTGCCAGCAGCGTAGGGGGCCGGACAGCGAGTGAAGCTTTCTTT,CASSVGGRTASEAFF